The 18 T cell receptor beta chains given below trace back to one sample, sequenced in a study of CD8+ T cells in alopecia areata. Combined cutaneous lymph node cells underwent sorting by CD4, CD8alpha, NKG2D, NKG2ACE and additional markers. Extracted from the samples, RNA was reverse transcribed into cDNA to serve as the sequencing template. TCRdb keeps only in-frame clones here, not all; method: immunoSEQ multiplex PCR. Listed for the sample are 200,000 to 300,000 clones, none seen a single time. Sequencing input: CD4+ T cells sorted from a lymph node. All receptors derive from a C3H/HeJ mouse with alopecia areata. This mouse strain has H2-k as its MHC haplotype.

For this clone: Gene names are the mouse ones. From the germline J gene comes the end of the CDR3, since the read stops 4 residues before it. The chain carries TRBV5 and TRBJ2-3; 9 bases are a match to TRBD1. CDR1 LGHNA and CDR2 YNLKQL come from the germline V gene (reference sequence). The CDR3 has 15 amino acids. Trimming took 2 bases from V and 3 from J; bases not matched to a gene: 3. CDR3 DNA (partial): TGTGCCAGCAGCCAAAACAGGGGGCTGGCAGAA. This sequence encodes CASSQNRGLAE. The entire CDR3 sequence reads CASSQNRGLAETLYF.

There are a few counts of this clone. All gene names here are mouse names. The CDR3 end is not reached by the read, which stops 4 residues before it; the germline J gene fills it in. This same CDR3 is encoded by further DNA sequences in the sample. This chain joins TRBV13-1 and TRBJ2-2; possible D gene TRBD1, 6 bases. Per the germline V gene, CDR1 is NSHNY and CDR2 is SYGAGN. V lost 2 bases to trimming and J lost 1 base, with 9 bases between them. The CDR3 is 15 amino acids. The DNA read from the CDR3 is TGTGCCAGCAGTGAGCCGGGACAAAACACCGGG. This translates into CASSEPGQNTG. The whole CDR3 region reads CASSEPGQNTGQLYF.

Worth noting for this clone: Genes here carry mouse names. The read falls 4 residues short of the CDR3 end, and the missing part is taken from the germline J gene. The V gene is TRBV13-3, the J gene TRBJ2-1; D possibly corresponds to TRBD1 (6 bases). This CDR3 spans 15 amino acids. The germline CDR1 and CDR2 sequences are NNHDY and SYVADS. Trimming removed 5 bases at V and 3 bases at J, with 15 bases between. CDR3 DNA (partial): TGTGCCAGCAGCAATACAGGGCGAGGCTATGCT. Translation: CASSNTGRGYA. The complete CDR3 sequence is CASSNTGRGYAEQFF.

A word on this clone: Gene names are mouse gene names. The read gets to within 4 residues of the CDR3 end, and the germline J gene fills in the rest. Other DNA sequences in the sample encode the same CDR3. The rearrangement joins TRBV1 to TRBJ2-3; D is undetermined. The CDR3 contains 14 residues. Per the germline V gene, CDR1 is NSQYPW and CDR2 is LRSPGD (reference sequence). Trimming left V 3 bases short and J 0 bases short, with 7 bases between. CDR3 loop: CTCSAEGSAETLYF. CDR3 bases read: TGCACCTGCAGTGCCGAGGGTAGTGCAGAA. The full variable domain, its missing parts supplied by reference TRBV1 and TRBJ2-3, is VTLLEQNPRWRLVPRGQAVNLRCILKNSQYPWMSWYQQDLQKQLQWLFTLRSPGDKEVKSLPGADYLATRVTDTELRLQVANMSQGRTLYCTCSAEGSAETLYFGSGTRLTVL.

In this sample, this clone turned up a few times. A read error may explain this, as a much larger clone is one base away. These gene names are mouse names. Coverage ceases 4 residues before the CDR3 finishes, and the germline J gene fills in the end. This chain connects TRBV13-1 to TRBJ2-5, with 8 bases lining up with TRBD1. Looked up from germline, CDR1 is NSHNY and CDR2 is SYGAGN. CDR3 size: 12 residues. CDR3 bases read: TGTGCCAGCAGTGGGGACAGGGAC. As protein: CASSGDRD. In full, the CDR3 is CASSGDRDTQYF.

This clone occurred a few times. The germline and genes are mouse ones. Read coverage stops 3 residues before the CDR3 terminus; the germline J gene supplies the remainder. The rearrangement joins TRBV19 to TRBJ1-6; the D is unclear. TRBJ1-6 is given ORF status, its function remaining uncertain. The V end was cut by 2 bases, the J end by 0 bases, with 6 bases between. This CDR3 region has 15 residues. CDR1 FNHDT and CDR2 SITEND come from the germline V gene (reference sequence). The chain's CDR3 is CASSIHTSYNSPLYF. The CDR3 DNA, read in part, is TGTGCCAGCAGTATTCACACTTCCTATAATTCGCCC.

This clone was recorded at least ten times. The gene symbols are mouse symbols. The CDR3 end is not reached by the read, which stops 4 residues before it; the germline J gene fills it in. The V gene is TRBV13-1, the J gene TRBJ2-3; TRBD2 aligns across 7 bases. Germline assignment: CDR1 NSHNY and CDR2 SYGAGN. V shed 6 bases and J 0 bases; nucleotides not matched to a gene: 4. The CDR3 covers 14 residues. CDR3 bases read: TGTGCCAGCAACGGGGGGGGTAGTGCAGAA. Encoded protein: CASNGGGSAE. Given in full, the CDR3 is CASNGGGSAETLYF.

With respect to this clone: Germline and genes here are mouse. Coverage ceases 4 residues before the CDR3 finishes, and the germline J gene fills in the end. V is TRBV14 and J is TRBJ2-2; 9 nucleotides match TRBD1. Germline CDR1 reads SGHDT; CDR2 reads FRDEAV. The CDR3 sequence is 14 residues long. Losses at the gene ends were 6 bases for V and 3 bases for J; bases not matched to a gene: 3. The part of the CDR3 DNA that was read is TGTGCCAGCAACAGGGGGCCGCACACCGGG. Encoded protein: CASNRGPHTG. The full CDR3 reads CASNRGPHTGQLYF.

Concerning this clone itself: With a much larger clone just one base away, this may be a read error. The germline and genes are mouse ones. The sequence runs out 4 residues before the end of the CDR3; the remainder is reconstructed from the germline J gene. At the DNA level, this CDR3 is encoded by other sequences in the same sample as well. The V and J genes are TRBV13-3 and TRBJ1-2, with 8 bases identical to TRBD1. Germline assignment: CDR1 NNHDY and CDR2 SYVADS. The J segment lost 3 bases and the V segment lost 5 bases, leaving 3 bases of the junction unmatched. There are 13 residues in the CDR3. The sequenced CDR3 bases are TGTGCCAGCAGGGACAGGGAGGACTCC. Translation: CASRDREDS. The whole CDR3 sequence reads CASRDREDSDYTF.

Turning to this clone: Gene names denote mouse genes. The read ends 3 residues before the CDR3 terminus; that terminus is restored from the germline J gene. The chain uses TRBV19 and TRBJ1-6, with 7 bases fitting TRBD1. TRBJ1-6 has ORF status, its function being uncertain. The length of the CDR3 is 15 residues. With V trimmed by 5 bases and J by 1 base, 3 bases remained unmatched. The germline gives CDR1 FNHDT, CDR2 SITEND (reference sequence). CDR3 DNA, as far as it was read: TGTGCCAGCAGCCTACAGGGGTCCTATAATTCGCCC. Its translation is CASSLQGSYNSP. The whole CDR3 sequence reads CASSLQGSYNSPLYF.

This clone turned up a few times. All gene names here are mouse names. The CDR3 is cut off 3 residues early in the read; its end comes from the germline J gene. V usage is TRBV13-1 and J usage is TRBJ1-6, with 12 bases fitting TRBD1. TRBJ1-6 falls under the ORF class, with uncertain function. The germline gives CDR1 NSHNY, CDR2 SYGAGN. CDR3 length: 17 residues. The J segment lost 6 bases and the V segment lost 3 bases, leaving 7 bases of the junction unmatched. The part of the CDR3 DNA that was read is TGTGCCAGCAGTGCCGGGACAGGGGGCGCGAGTAATTCGCCC. Translation gives CASSAGTGGASNSP. The CDR3 in full is CASSAGTGGASNSPLYF.

Turning to this clone: Gene names are mouse gene names. The read gets to within 4 residues of the CDR3 end, and the germline J gene fills in the rest. The chain joins TRBV13-2 to TRBJ1-1, with D perhaps TRBD1 (5 bases). V lost 5 bases to trimming and J lost 0 bases, with 8 bases between them. There are 13 residues in the CDR3. Looked up from germline, CDR1 is NNHNN and CDR2 is SYGAGS (reference sequence). CDR3 protein: CASGDNANTEVFF. Partial CDR3 DNA: TGTGCCAGCGGGGACAATGCAAACACA.

As for this clone: The germline and genes are mouse ones. The CDR3 is cut off 3 residues early in the read; its end comes from the germline J gene. V usage is TRBV13-3 and J usage is TRBJ1-6, with no clear D. TRBJ1-6 is an ORF for which the function is uncertain. The CDR3 runs to 14 residues. Between the trimmed V and J ends, which lost 3 bases and 5 bases, there was a span of 9 bases. Germline V gene lookup returns CDR1 NNHDY and CDR2 SYVADS. CDR3 bases read: TGTGCCAGCAGTGGACACATAAATAATTCGCCC. Its translation: CASSGHINNSP. The complete CDR3 sequence is CASSGHINNSPLYF.

Regarding this clone: Gene names refer to mouse genes. The sequenced fragment ends 4 residues before the CDR3 boundary, so the rest is inferred from the germline J gene. The chain combines TRBV19 with TRBJ2-2; a possible D gene is TRBD1 (6 bases). Germline CDR1 reads FNHDT; CDR2 reads SITEND (reference sequence). Trimming pared 5 bases from V and 0 bases from J, leaving 11 bases between. This CDR3 is 15 amino acids long. CDR3 sequence reads: CASRSGQTNTGQLYF. CDR3 bases read: TGTGCCAGCAGATCGGGACAAACAAACACCGGG.

This clone appeared a few times. Germline and genes: mouse. CDR3 amino acids: CASSDPTDNSPLYF. The CDR3 DNA, read in part, is TGTGCCAGCAGTGATCCGACAGATAATTCGCCC. This chain connects TRBV13-1 to TRBJ1-6; the D gene is possibly TRBD1 (5 bases). Read sequence stops 3 residues before the CDR3 end, and the germline J gene provides the missing end. TRBJ1-6 has ORF status, its function being uncertain. Trimming took off 1 base at V and 5 bases at J, with 7 bases between the two ends. From germline, CDR1 is NSHNY and CDR2 SYGAGN. CDR3 length: 14 amino acids.

This clone was observed a handful of times. All gene names here are mouse names. The DNA ends 4 residues before the CDR3 does, and the rest of the CDR3 is filled in from the germline J gene. This CDR3 is also generated by other DNA sequences in the sample. The chain has TRBV13-3 and TRBJ1-2; 11 nucleotides agree with TRBD1. The J segment lost 3 bases and the V segment lost 1 base, leaving 2 bases of the junction unmatched. The germline V gene has CDR1 NNHDY and CDR2 SYVADS. This CDR3 comprises 15 residues. CDR3 loop: CASSDLGQGDSDYTF. The CDR3 DNA, read in part, is TGTGCCAGCAGTGATTTGGGACAGGGGGACTCC.

With regard to this clone: The gene names here belong to mouse. Read coverage stops 4 residues before the CDR3 terminus; the germline J gene supplies the remainder. This rearrangement joins TRBV13-3 to TRBJ2-5; the match to TRBD1 covers 9 bases. From germline, CDR1 is NNHDY and CDR2 SYVADS. The CDR3 extends over 14 amino acids. V shed 5 bases and J 3 bases; nucleotides not matched to a gene: 4. The covered CDR3 bases are TGTGCCAGCAGGAAGGGACAGGGTCAAGAC. Translated, it gives CASRKGQGQD. The complete CDR3 sequence is CASRKGQGQDTQYF.

Details on this clone: The gene names given are mouse names. The CDR3 end lies 4 residues beyond the end of the read and is filled in from the germline J gene. This chain connects TRBV1 to TRBJ2-3; 11 nucleotides match TRBD2. The ends lost 5 bases at V and 1 base at J; junction bases unmatched: 2. The CDR3 contains 15 residues. Germline CDR1 is NSQYPW and CDR2 is LRSPGD (reference sequence). The DNA read from the CDR3 is TGCACCTGCAGTCCGGGACTGGGGGGTGCAGAA. It yields the protein CTCSPGLGGAE. The whole CDR3 protein is CTCSPGLGGAETLYF.